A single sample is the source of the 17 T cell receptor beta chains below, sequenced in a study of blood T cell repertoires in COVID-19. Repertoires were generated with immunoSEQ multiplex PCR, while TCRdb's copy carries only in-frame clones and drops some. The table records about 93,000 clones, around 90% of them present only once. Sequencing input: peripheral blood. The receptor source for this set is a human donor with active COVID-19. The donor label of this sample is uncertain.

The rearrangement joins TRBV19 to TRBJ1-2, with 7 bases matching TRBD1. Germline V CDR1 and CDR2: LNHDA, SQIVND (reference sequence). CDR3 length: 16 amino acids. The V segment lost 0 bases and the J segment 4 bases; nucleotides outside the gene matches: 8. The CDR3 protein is CASSIDLSGQAYGYTF. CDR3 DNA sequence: TGTGCCAGTAGTATAGATCTATCAGGACAGGCCTATGGCTACACCTTC.

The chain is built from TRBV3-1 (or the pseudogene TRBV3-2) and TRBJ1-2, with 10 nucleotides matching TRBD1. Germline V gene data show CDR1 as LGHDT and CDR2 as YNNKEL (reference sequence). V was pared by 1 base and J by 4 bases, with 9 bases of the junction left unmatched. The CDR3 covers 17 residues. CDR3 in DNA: TGTGCCAGCAGCCAAGGACCGGGACAGGGGATAATCTATGGCTACACCTTC. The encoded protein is CASSQGPGQGIIYGYTF.

The CDR3 sequence: CASRGDSSSYNEQFF. For the CDR3, the DNA is TGCGCCAGCAGAGGGGACTCCAGCTCCTACAATGAGCAGTTCTTC. V gene TRBV5-1 combines with J gene TRBJ2-1, with D possibly TRBD2 on 6 matching bases. Trimming left V 5 bases short and J 0 bases short, with 12 bases between. CDR1 and CDR2 (germline): SGHRS, YFSETQ. This CDR3 comprises 15 residues.

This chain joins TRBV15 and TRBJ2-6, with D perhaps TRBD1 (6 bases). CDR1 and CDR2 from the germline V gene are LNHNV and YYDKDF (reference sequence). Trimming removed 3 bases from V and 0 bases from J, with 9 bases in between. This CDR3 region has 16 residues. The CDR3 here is CATSSGRGSGANVLTF. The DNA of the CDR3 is TGTGCCACCAGCAGTGGCAGGGGCTCTGGGGCCAACGTCCTGACTTTC.

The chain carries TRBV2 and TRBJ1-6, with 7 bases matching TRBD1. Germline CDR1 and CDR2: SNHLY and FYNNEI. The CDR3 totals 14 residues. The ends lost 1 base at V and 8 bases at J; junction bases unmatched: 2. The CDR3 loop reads CASSEVRGYSPLHF. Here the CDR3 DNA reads TGTGCCAGCAGTGAAGTCAGGGGGTATTCACCCCTCCACTTT.

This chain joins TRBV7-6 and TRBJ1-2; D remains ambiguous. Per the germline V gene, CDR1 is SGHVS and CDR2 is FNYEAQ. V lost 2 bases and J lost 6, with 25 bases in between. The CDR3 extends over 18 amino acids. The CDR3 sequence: CASSLFAGSRYLTHGYTF. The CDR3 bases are TGTGCCAGCAGCTTATTCGCAGGCTCACGCTATCTAACCCATGGCTACACCTTC. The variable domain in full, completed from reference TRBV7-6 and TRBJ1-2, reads GAGVSQSPRYKVTKRGQDVALRCDPISGHVSLYWYRQALGQGPEFLTYFNYEAQQDKSGLPNDRFSAERPEGSISTLTIQRTEQRDSAMYRCASSLFAGSRYLTHGYTFGSGTRLTVV.

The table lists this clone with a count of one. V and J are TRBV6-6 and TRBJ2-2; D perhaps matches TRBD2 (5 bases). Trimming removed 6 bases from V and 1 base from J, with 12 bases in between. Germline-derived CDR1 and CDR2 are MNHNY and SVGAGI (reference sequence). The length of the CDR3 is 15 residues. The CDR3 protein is CASSPKRKNTGELFF. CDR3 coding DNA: TGTGCCAGCAGCCCCAAGCGGAAGAACACCGGGGAGCTGTTTTTT.

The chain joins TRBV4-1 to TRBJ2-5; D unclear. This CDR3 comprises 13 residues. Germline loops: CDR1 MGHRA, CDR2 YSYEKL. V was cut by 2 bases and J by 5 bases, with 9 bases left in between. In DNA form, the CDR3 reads TGCGCCAGCAGCCAATTCCTTGTTGAGACCCAGTACTTC. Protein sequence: CASSQFLVETQYF.

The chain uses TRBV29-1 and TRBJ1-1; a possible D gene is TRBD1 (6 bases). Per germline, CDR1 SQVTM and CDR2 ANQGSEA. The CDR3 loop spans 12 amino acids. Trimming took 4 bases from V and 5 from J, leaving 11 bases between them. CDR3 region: CSVVGGETEAFF. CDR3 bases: TGCAGCGTTGTAGGGGGGGAGACTGAAGCTTTCTTT.

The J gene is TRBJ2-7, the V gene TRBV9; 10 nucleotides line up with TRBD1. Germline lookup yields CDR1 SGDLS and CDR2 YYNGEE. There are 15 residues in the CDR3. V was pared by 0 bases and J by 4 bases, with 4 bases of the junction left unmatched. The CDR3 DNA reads TGTGCCAGCAGCGTAGAGGACAGGGGGATATACGAGCAGTACTTC. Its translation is CASSVEDRGIYEQYF.

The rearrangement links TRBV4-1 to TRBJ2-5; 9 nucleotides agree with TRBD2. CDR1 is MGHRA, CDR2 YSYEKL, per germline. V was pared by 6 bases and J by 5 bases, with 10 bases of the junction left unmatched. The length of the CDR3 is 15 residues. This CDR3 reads CASSDPGTSYETQYF. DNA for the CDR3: TGCGCCAGCAGTGATCCCGGGACTAGCTATGAGACCCAGTACTTC.

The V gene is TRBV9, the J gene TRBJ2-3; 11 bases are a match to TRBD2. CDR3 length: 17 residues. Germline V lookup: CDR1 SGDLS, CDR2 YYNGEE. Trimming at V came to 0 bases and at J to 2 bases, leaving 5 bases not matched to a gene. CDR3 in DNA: TGTGCCAGCAGCGTAGACCCTAGCGGGGGGCTCACAGATACGCAGTATTTT. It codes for CASSVDPSGGLTDTQYF.

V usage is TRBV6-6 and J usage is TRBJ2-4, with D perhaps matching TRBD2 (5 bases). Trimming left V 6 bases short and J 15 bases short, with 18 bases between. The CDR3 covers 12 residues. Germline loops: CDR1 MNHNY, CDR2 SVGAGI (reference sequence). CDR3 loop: CASSSHRDSGYF. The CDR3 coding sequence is TGTGCCAGCAGCTCACATCGGGATTCTGGGTACTTC.

CDR3 sequence reads: CASRPNRGEKVHEQYF. CDR3 in DNA: TGTGCCAGCAGACCCAACAGGGGGGAGAAGGTACACGAGCAGTACTTC. This chain links TRBV28 with TRBJ2-7; TRBD1 matches 8 bases. CDR1 MDHEN and CDR2 SYDVKM come from the germline V gene. The length of the CDR3 is 16 residues. Trimming took 6 bases from V and 5 from J; bases not matched to a gene: 15.

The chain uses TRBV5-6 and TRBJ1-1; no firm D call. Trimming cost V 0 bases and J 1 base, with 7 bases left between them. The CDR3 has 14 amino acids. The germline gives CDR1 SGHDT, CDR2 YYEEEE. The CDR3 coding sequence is TGTGCCAGCAGCTTGGTTTGGCAGAACACTGAAGCTTTCTTT. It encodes CASSLVWQNTEAFF. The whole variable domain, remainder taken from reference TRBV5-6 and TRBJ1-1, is DAGVTQSPTHLIKTRGQQVTLRCSPKSGHDTVSWYQQALGQGPQFIFQYYEEEERQRGNFPDRFSGHQFPNYSSELNVNALLLGDSALYLCASSLVWQNTEAFFGQGTRLTVV.

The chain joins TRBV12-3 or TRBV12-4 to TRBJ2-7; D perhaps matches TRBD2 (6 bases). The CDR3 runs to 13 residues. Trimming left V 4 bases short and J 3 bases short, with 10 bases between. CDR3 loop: CASSYTGDYEQYF. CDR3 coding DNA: TGTGCCAGCAGTTACACGGGGGACTACGAGCAGTACTTC.

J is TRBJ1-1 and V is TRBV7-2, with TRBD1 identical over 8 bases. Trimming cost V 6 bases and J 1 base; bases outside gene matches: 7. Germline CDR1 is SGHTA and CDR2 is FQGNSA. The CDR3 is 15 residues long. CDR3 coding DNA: TGTGCCAGCAGTCGACAGGGGTCGAAGAACACTGAAGCTTTCTTT. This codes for CASSRQGSKNTEAFF.